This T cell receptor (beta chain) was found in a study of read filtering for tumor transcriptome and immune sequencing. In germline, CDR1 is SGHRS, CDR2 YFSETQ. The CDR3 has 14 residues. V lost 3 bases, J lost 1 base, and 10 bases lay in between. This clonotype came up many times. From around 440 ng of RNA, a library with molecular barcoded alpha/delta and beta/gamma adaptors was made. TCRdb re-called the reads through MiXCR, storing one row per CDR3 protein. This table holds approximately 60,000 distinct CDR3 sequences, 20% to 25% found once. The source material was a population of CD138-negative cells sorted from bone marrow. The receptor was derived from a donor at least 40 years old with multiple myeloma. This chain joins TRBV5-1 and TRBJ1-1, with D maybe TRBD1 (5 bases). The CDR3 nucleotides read TGCGCCAGCAGCTGGCAGGGACCGAACACTGAAGCTTTCTTT. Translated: CASSWQGPNTEAFF.